This section outlines one TCR beta chain sequence together with its context. The same CDR3 is also encoded by other DNA sequences in this sample. The source of the sample is a study of blood T cell repertoires in COVID-19. Study-level information: COVID-19 samples collected from the United States, Italy and Spain covered acute and convalescent phases. Nucleic acid was either cDNA or gDNA, and it came from T cells, B-cell-depleted T cells, or PBMCs.

CDR1 and CDR2 (germline): MDHEN, SYDVKM. CDR3 length equals 12 residues. V gave up 1 base and J gave up 7 bases, with 5 bases separating them. Per the original data handling: The authors estimated nucleated cell counts from reference gene primer amplification. Data came from immunoSEQ multiplex PCR; TCRdb stores just in-frame clones and leaves some out. Clone size and V and J calls were adopted from that table, with D and trimming inferred from the DNA. Of about 330,000 clones in the sample, more than 70% were seen once. The clonotype originates from a man aged 18-30 years who had recovered from COVID-19. The sequencing input was peripheral blood. This sequence joins TRBV28 and TRBJ1-5; D remains unclear. CDR3 in DNA: TGTGCCAGCAGTTTATCCGGGCAGCCCCAGCATTTT. Amino acid sequence: CASSLSGQPQHF.